This T cell receptor beta chain originates from a study of blood T cell repertoires in COVID-19. Across the whole study: Nucleic acid was either cDNA or gDNA, and it came from T cells, B-cell-depleted T cells, or PBMCs.

This study enrolled people aged about 18 to 90 from under 25 US geographic areas. Clinical histories supplied by participants themselves formed the basis of cohort assignment. There are 15 residues in the CDR3. Germline V lookup: CDR1 KGHSH, CDR2 LQKENI. Trimming shortened V by 6 bases and J by 0 bases, and 12 bases separated the two germline ends. Clones were read by immunoSEQ multiplex PCR, and TCRdb kept only the in-frame ones, dropping some. The sample lists 380,000 or so clones, approximately 91% occurring once. Input material: PBMCs or T cells enriched from blood (not recorded which). The sequence was obtained from a woman in her thirties or forties with acute COVID-19. This sequence joins TRBV18 and TRBJ1-5; possible D gene TRBD1, 5 bases. DNA for the CDR3: TGTGCCAGCTCTCAGGGTGCGTATAGCAATCAGCCCCAGCATTTT. Its protein is CASSQGAYSNQPQHF.